This is a list of T cell receptor beta chains from one sample in a study of T cell responses to AZD1222 COVID-19 vaccine. Assay: immunoSEQ multiplex PCR; the TCRdb copy retains only in-frame clones and omits some. The sample lists 100,000 or so clones, around 89% occurring once. Here the sequenced sample was peripheral blood, taken on day 0 of AZD1222 vaccination. The origin of the receptors is an adult in good health. CDR3s include the opening cysteine and the closing phenylalanine or tryptophan. A D gene is named only where the DNA matches it firmly. Size tells how often a clone was seen (once, few, many) or the class of an expanded clone, and some rows leave it out.

clone size	D gene	J gene	V gene	CDR3 protein	CDR3 DNA
NA	NA	TRBJ2-3	TRBV7-2	CASMPGGITDTQYF	TGTGCCAGCATGCCGGGGGGCATCACAGATACGCAGTATTTT
NA	NA	TRBJ1-2	TRBV3-1/TRBV3-2	CASSQDRIWTRDGYTF	TGTGCCAGCAGCCAAGATCGGATCTGGACCAGAGATGGCTACACCTTC
once	NA	TRBJ1-2	TRBV6-7	CASRPRLGDYGYTF	TGTGCCAGCAGACCACGACTGGGGGACTATGGCTACACCTTC
NA	NA	TRBJ1-5	TRBV19	CASGGLGNQPQHF	TGTGCCAGTGGGGGGCTTGGCAATCAGCCCCAGCATTTT
NA	TRBD1	TRBJ1-1	TRBV10-3	CAIMGQAATEAFF	TGTGCGATCATGGGACAGGCAGCGACTGAAGCTTTCTTT
NA	NA	TRBJ2-7	TRBV30	CAWSVMAAGSEQYF	TGTGCCTGGAGTGTAATGGCCGCGGGAAGCGAGCAGTACTTC
NA	TRBD2	TRBJ2-7	TRBV4-2	CASSQESSMASGSYEQYF	TGTGCCAGCAGCCAAGAATCCTCCATGGCTAGCGGGTCTTACGAGCAGTACTTC
NA	TRBD2	TRBJ2-1	TRBV29-1	CSVNTLLWGREDNEQFF	TGCAGCGTGAACACCCTTCTTTGGGGGAGGGAAGACAATGAGCAGTTCTTC
NA	TRBD1	TRBJ2-7	TRBV29-1	CSVRRDSGSYEQYF	TGCAGCGTCCGCCGGGACAGCGGTTCCTACGAGCAGTACTTC
once	TRBD1	TRBJ2-5	TRBV27	CASSLSGTEQETQYF	TGTGCCAGCAGTTTATCGGGGACAGAGCAAGAGACCCAGTACTTC
NA	TRBD1	TRBJ1-3	TRBV3-1/TRBV3-2	CASSQRDRGSAGNTIYF	TGTGCCAGCAGCCAAAGGGACAGGGGGTCCGCTGGAAACACCATATATTTT
NA	NA	TRBJ1-2	TRBV19	CASSEDGYGYTF	TGTGCCAGTAGTGAGGACGGCTATGGCTACACCTTC
NA	NA	TRBJ1-2	TRBV20-1	CSARNRNGYTF	TGCAGTGCTAGAAACCGGAATGGCTACACCTTC
NA	TRBD2	TRBJ2-1	TRBV28	CASSLTGTTQQFF	TGTGCCAGCAGTCTAACCGGGACTACCCAGCAGTTCTTC
NA	NA	TRBJ1-2	TRBV2	CASSVRMGGYTF	TGTGCCAGCAGTGTCCGCATGGGAGGCTACACCTTC
NA	NA	TRBJ2-5	TRBV7-2	CASSLGPQQETQYF	TGTGCCAGCAGCTTAGGGCCGCAACAAGAGACCCAGTACTTC
once	TRBD2	TRBJ2-3	TRBV28	CASSLWSSGRGTDTQYF	TGTGCCAGCAGTTTATGGTCTAGCGGGAGGGGCACAGATACGCAGTATTTT
NA	TRBD2	TRBJ2-1	TRBV9	CASSVAGGLGNEQFF	TGTGCCAGCAGCGTGGCCGGGGGGTTAGGGAATGAGCAGTTCTTC
NA	NA	TRBJ1-1	TRBV19	CAFKGRKNTEAFF	TGTGCCTTCAAAGGACGGAAGAACACTGAAGCTTTCTTT
once	NA	TRBJ2-2	TRBV1	CTSSQGPRVVTGELFF	TGCACCAGCAGCCAAGGACCTCGGGTAGTTACCGGGGAGCTGTTTTTT
NA	TRBD2	TRBJ2-7	TRBV7-9	CASSVFPGGEQYF	TGTGCCAGCAGCGTCTTCCCGGGGGGCGAGCAGTACTTC
NA	NA	TRBJ2-1	TRBV29-1	CSVEDVQDYNEQFF	TGCAGCGTTGAAGATGTCCAGGATTACAATGAGCAGTTCTTC
NA	TRBD1	TRBJ1-1	TRBV3-1/TRBV3-2	CASSLRQGATEAFF	TGTGCCAGCAGCCTTCGACAGGGGGCTACTGAAGCTTTCTTT
NA	TRBD1	TRBJ1-2	TRBV2	CASTSTGTYGYTF	TGTGCCAGCACCTCGACAGGGACCTATGGCTACACCTTC
NA	NA	TRBJ1-1	TRBV4-3	CASSQVVTTEAFF	TGCGCCAGCAGCCAAGTAGTAACCACTGAAGCTTTCTTT